These 29 T cell receptor beta chains were sequenced from one sample in a study of T-cell reconstitution after alpha-beta-depleted transplantation in children. Library preparation (for TCRbeta) was performed with unique molecular identifiers. Each CDR3 protein gets one entry after TCRdb re-called the PCR reads with MiXCR. The sample has about 420,000 distinct CDR3 sequences; 15% to 20% are singletons. Sequencing was performed on PBMCs, mostly from graft donor cells, taken 360 days after TCRalphabeta/CD19-depleted stem cell transplant. The source of these receptors is a boy younger than two who had a stem cell transplant for Wiskott-Aldrich syndrome, so the T cells may come from the graft donor.

The chain links TRBV3-1 to TRBJ2-4; the D gene is possibly TRBD1 (6 bases). The CDR3 runs to 12 residues. Germline loops: CDR1 LGHDT, CDR2 YNNKEL (reference sequence). V shed 5 bases and J shed 15 bases, with 17 bases lying between them. The chain's CDR3 is CASSLGTWEWYF. The DNA of the CDR3 is TGTGCCAGCAGCTTAGGGACATGGGAGTGGTACTTC.

In this sample, this clonotype turned up many times. The genes are TRBV29-1 and TRBJ2-5, with 8 bases that match TRBD2. This CDR3 has 14 amino acids. V trimming: 8 bases; J trimming: 2 bases; junction bases outside the gene matches: 10. Germline lookup yields CDR1 SQVTM and CDR2 ANQGSEA. CDR3 sequence reads: CSTLSLAGQETQYF. The CDR3 DNA is TGCAGCACCCTGTCCCTAGCGGGTCAAGAGACCCAGTACTTC.

This clonotype was seen a few times. The V and J genes are TRBV12-3 or TRBV12-4 and TRBJ2-5; TRBD1 matches 7 bases. Losses at the gene ends were 5 bases for V and 2 bases for J; bases not matched to a gene: 5. This CDR3 spans 14 amino acids. Here the CDR3 reads CASSGTAIQETQYF. The CDR3 coding sequence is TGTGCCAGCAGTGGGACAGCAATACAAGAGACCCAGTACTTC.

The chain carries TRBV11-2 and TRBJ2-6; D gene unclear. Germline CDR1 is SGHAT and CDR2 is FQNNGV. V gave up 0 bases and J gave up 0 bases, with 12 bases separating them. The CDR3 extends over 18 amino acids. The CDR3 DNA reads as TGTGCCAGCAGCTTAGATGGTCCGGTTCCCTCTGGGGCCAACGTCCTGACTTTC. It is translated as CASSLDGPVPSGANVLTF.

The rearrangement uses TRBV20-1 and TRBJ2-2; D is perhaps TRBD1 (5 bases). Germline assignment: CDR1 DFQATT and CDR2 SNEGSKA (reference sequence). The CDR3 consists of 15 residues. V lost 6 bases and J lost 4, with 18 bases in between. In nucleotides, the CDR3 is TGCAGTGCCAGACCAGGGCGCTCGGGCACCGGGGAGCTGTTTTTT. It is translated as CSARPGRSGTGELFF.

This rearrangement joins TRBV5-1 to TRBJ1-6; a weak D match, TRBD1 (5 bases). Trimming removed 0 bases from V and 8 bases from J, with 9 bases in between. The CDR3 loop spans 14 amino acids. Germline V lookup: CDR1 SGHRS, CDR2 YFSETQ. In DNA, the CDR3 is TGCGCCAGCAGCTTGGACAGGCGGGATTCACCCCTCCACTTT. Translating it yields CASSLDRRDSPLHF.

V gene TRBV25-1 combines with J gene TRBJ2-5; TRBD1 agrees at 9 bases. The CDR3 has 18 residues. Germline CDR1 MGHDK, CDR2 SYGVNS. J gave up 2 bases and V 4 bases, and 14 bases lay outside the gene matches. The CDR3: CASSGDREGKSFQETQYF. Here the CDR3 DNA reads TGTGCCAGCAGTGGGGACAGGGAAGGGAAGTCCTTTCAAGAGACCCAGTACTTC.

This clonotype was found a few times. Written as DNA, the CDR3 is TGTGCCAGCAGCTCAACAGGGGCTCGTACGAGCTCCTACGAGCAGTACTTC. Translating gives CASSSTGARTSSYEQYF. The chain employs TRBV13 and TRBJ2-7, with 7 bases matching TRBD1. The CDR3 has 17 amino acids. Germline trimming cut 4 bases from V and 0 bases from J; bases unmatched to any gene: 12. Germline V gene lookup returns CDR1 PRHDT and CDR2 FYEKMQ (reference sequence).

By proportion, this clonotype is medium-sized. The genes are TRBV20-1 and TRBJ2-7; TRBD2 matches 12 bases. CDR3 length: 16 amino acids. In germline, CDR1 is DFQATT, CDR2 SNEGSKA (reference sequence). V lost 6 bases to trimming and J lost 9 bases; unmatched junction nucleotides: 18. The CDR3 spells CSAETLAGGQGRGQYF. CDR3 DNA sequence: TGCAGTGCCGAGACACTAGCGGGAGGACAAGGACGAGGGCAGTACTTC.

This sequence joins TRBV4-3 and TRBJ2-7; 8 positions match TRBD2. V lost 3 bases to trimming and J lost 7 bases; unmatched junction nucleotides: 8. This CDR3 is 14 amino acids long. CDR1 and CDR2 (germline): LGHNA, YSLEER. The CDR3 sequence is CASSQGTSVREQYF. The CDR3 DNA reads TGCGCCAGCAGCCAGGGGACTAGTGTAAGGGAGCAGTACTTC.

This clonotype was observed a few times. The V and J genes are TRBV20-1 and TRBJ2-1, with D hard to call. The CDR3 has 10 residues. The V gene's germline CDR1 is DFQATT and CDR2 SNEGSKA (reference sequence). Trimming pared 6 bases from V and 6 bases from J, leaving 6 bases between. CDR3 nucleotide sequence: TGCAGTGCCAACTCCAATGAGCAGTTCTTC. It yields the protein CSANSNEQFF.

In this sample, this clonotype turned up a few times. Here the CDR3 DNA reads TGTGCCAGTAGGGACACCCTGGTGCAGTTCTTC. Its translation is CASRDTLVQFF. The V call is TRBV19, the J call TRBJ2-1; possibly TRBD1 for D (5 bases). Germline values: CDR1 LNHDA, CDR2 SQIVND (reference sequence). The CDR3 runs 11 residues. Deletions cut 6 bases from V and 12 bases from J, with 12 bases between.

The rearrangement joins TRBV5-1 to TRBJ1-6, with D possibly matching TRBD1 (6 bases). The CDR3 is made up of 19 amino acids. Germline CDR1 reads SGHRS; CDR2 reads YFSETQ. Trimming left V 4 bases short and J 0 bases short, with 20 bases between. This CDR3 reads CASSMWARDISSYNSPLHF. CDR3 bases: TGCGCCAGCAGCATGTGGGCCCGGGACATTTCCTCCTATAATTCACCCCTCCACTTT.

This sequence joins TRBV7-9 and TRBJ2-7; 8 bases match TRBD1. This CDR3 has 16 amino acids. Per the germline V gene, CDR1 is SEHNR and CDR2 is FQNEAQ (reference sequence). With 5 bases clipped from V and 3 bases from J, the junction kept 12 bases outside the gene matches. CDR3 DNA sequence: TGTGCCAGCAGCCACCAGGGGGCAGCCAGTCGCTACGAGCAGTACTTC. Protein: CASSHQGAASRYEQYF. Looking up the rest from reference TRBV7-9 and TRBJ2-7 gives the full variable domain: DTGVSQNPRHKITKRGQNVTFRCDPISEHNRLYWYRQTLGQGPEFLTYFQNEAQLEKSRLLSDRFSAERPKGSFSTLEIQRTEQGDSAMYLCASSHQGAASRYEQYFGPGTRLTVT.

J is TRBJ2-7 and V is TRBV7-9; 11 positions match TRBD2. Germline assignment: CDR1 SEHNR and CDR2 FQNEAQ (reference sequence). The CDR3 loop spans 16 amino acids. V gave up 2 bases and J gave up 1 base; unmatched junction bases: 4. The CDR3 DNA is TGTGCCAGCAGCTTACCGACTAGCGGGAATTCCTACGAGCAGTACTTC. The encoded protein is CASSLPTSGNSYEQYF.

This chain joins TRBV7-6 and TRBJ2-2; TRBD1 aligns across 8 bases. The V gene end was trimmed by 0 bases and the J gene end by 4 bases; junction bases not matched to a gene: 4. The CDR3 extends over 16 amino acids. CDR1 is SGHVS and CDR2 is FNYEAQ in the germline V gene. CDR3 nucleotides: TGTGCCAGCAGCTTAGCGGGACAGGTAGGCACCGGGGAGCTGTTTTTT. Amino acid sequence: CASSLAGQVGTGELFF.

J is TRBJ2-1 and V is TRBV7-9, with D uncertain. This CDR3 has 16 amino acids. In germline, CDR1 is SEHNR, CDR2 FQNEAQ (reference sequence). V dropped 5 bases and J dropped 0 bases, with 14 bases sitting between them. CDR3 coding DNA: TGTGCCAGCAGCCCCTTCTTCAGGAGCTCCTACAATGAGCAGTTCTTC. It translates to CASSPFFRSSYNEQFF. The entire variable domain, with the rest obtained from reference TRBV7-9 and TRBJ2-1, is as follows: DTGVSQNPRHKITKRGQNVTFRCDPISEHNRLYWYRQTLGQGPEFLTYFQNEAQLEKSRLLSDRFSAERPKGSFSTLEIQRTEQGDSAMYLCASSPFFRSSYNEQFFGPGTRLTVL.

This clonotype showed up just a few times. V usage is TRBV12-3 or TRBV12-4 and J usage is TRBJ2-7; no clear D. This CDR3 has 15 amino acids. V lost 0 bases, J lost 3 bases, and 12 bases lay in between. Here the CDR3 reads CASSLAPGRRYEQYF. The DNA for the CDR3 is TGTGCCAGCAGTTTAGCCCCCGGACGTCGCTACGAGCAGTACTTC.

A few counts support this clonotype. The chain links TRBV3-1 to TRBJ2-1; 10 nucleotides align to TRBD1. From germline, CDR1 is LGHDT and CDR2 YNNKEL (reference sequence). The CDR3 extends over 17 amino acids. With 1 base clipped from V and 2 bases from J, the junction kept 5 bases outside the gene matches. The DNA of the CDR3 is TGTGCCAGCAGCCAAGTGGGGGGGACAGGGGCCTACAATGAGCAGTTCTTC. Translated: CASSQVGGTGAYNEQFF.

This clonotype was seen a handful of times. This chain uses TRBV18 with TRBJ2-7; D remains unclear. Germline values: CDR1 KGHSH, CDR2 LQKENI. V gave up 4 bases and J gave up 3 bases, with 10 bases separating them. The CDR3 is 13 residues long. The CDR3 nucleotides read TGTGCCAGCTCACGGGGTATTTTCTACGAGCAGTACTTC. Its translation is CASSRGIFYEQYF. The full variable domain, rest sourced from reference TRBV18 and TRBJ2-7, is NAGVMQNPRHLVRRRGQEARLRCSPMKGHSHVYWYRQLPEEGLKFMVYLQKENIIDESGMPKERFSAEFPKEGPSILRIQQVVRGDSAAYFCASSRGIFYEQYFGPGTRLTVT.

The chain joins TRBV24-1 to TRBJ2-5; the D gene is possibly TRBD2 (7 bases). V lost 4 bases and J lost 5, with 16 bases in between. This CDR3 region has 15 residues. Germline CDR1 and CDR2: KGHDR and SFDVKD. In DNA, the CDR3 is TGTGCCACCAGTGAGGGGGGGCCAGGGAGGGAGACCCAGTACTTC. Its protein is CATSEGGPGRETQYF.

This rearrangement joins TRBV9 to TRBJ1-3; D not resolved. V was pared by 2 bases and J by 2 bases, with 11 bases between. Germline assignment: CDR1 SGDLS and CDR2 YYNGEE. The CDR3 has 15 amino acids. For the CDR3, the DNA is TGTGCCAGCAGCGTCCTGTCGGAACCTGGAAACACCATATATTTT. Translated, it gives CASSVLSEPGNTIYF.

This clonotype was detected many times. The chain is built from TRBV5-1 and TRBJ2-7, with 8 bases identical to TRBD1. This CDR3 has 14 amino acids. Germline-derived CDR1 and CDR2 are SGHRS and YFSETQ. The V and J ends lost 5 bases and 0 bases, in that order; junction bases with no gene match: 4. This CDR3 is CASRWTGTSYEQYF. In DNA, the CDR3 is TGCGCCAGCAGATGGACAGGGACCTCCTACGAGCAGTACTTC.

This clonotype showed up just a few times. The chain couples TRBV7-2 to TRBJ2-5; TRBD1 agrees at 9 bases. In germline, CDR1 is SGHTA, CDR2 FQGNSA. CDR3 length: 17 amino acids. Trimming took 2 bases from V and 2 from J; bases not matched to a gene: 9. CDR3 bases: TGTGCCAGCAGCTTAACCGGCTCCGGGACAGGGCAAGAGACCCAGTACTTC. Translation: CASSLTGSGTGQETQYF.

This clonotype was counted many times. The chain carries TRBV12-3 or TRBV12-4 and TRBJ2-1, with a tentative D call TRBD1 (5 bases). Between the trimmed V and J ends, which lost 2 bases and 4 bases, there was a span of 9 bases. This CDR3 region has 14 residues. This CDR3 is CASSLTKGYNEQFF. The CDR3 bases are TGTGCCAGCAGTTTAACGAAGGGGTACAATGAGCAGTTCTTC.

The rearrangement joins TRBV5-6 to TRBJ2-1, with TRBD2 matching over 14 bases. Germline values: CDR1 SGHDT, CDR2 YYEEEE. J lost 0 bases, V lost 4 bases, and 0 bases had no gene match. This CDR3 is 16 amino acids long. CDR3 in DNA: TGTGCCAGCAGCGGGACTAGCGGGAGCTCCTACAATGAGCAGTTCTTC. It translates to CASSGTSGSSYNEQFF.

This clonotype was seen a few times. The gene calls are TRBV7-9 and TRBJ1-2; D possibly corresponds to TRBD1 (5 bases). From germline, CDR1 is SEHNR and CDR2 FQNEAQ (reference sequence). V dropped 5 bases and J dropped 0 bases, with 13 bases sitting between them. The CDR3 totals 15 residues. This CDR3 is CASSHRGGPNYGYTF. The CDR3 DNA is TGTGCCAGCAGCCACCGCGGGGGTCCTAACTATGGCTACACCTTC.

This clonotype has only a few counts. This rearrangement joins TRBV5-1 to TRBJ2-2; either TRBD1 or TRBD2 may fit D (7 bases each). Germline V CDR1 and CDR2: SGHRS, YFSETQ. V was trimmed by 4 bases and J by 7 bases, leaving 20 bases between them. This CDR3 comprises 16 residues. Here the CDR3 DNA reads TGCGCCAGCAGCCTCAGCGGCCAGGGGGGGAACGGGGAGCTGTTTTTT. It translates to CASSLSGQGGNGELFF.

In its sample, this clonotype was seen a few times. The gene calls are TRBV11-1 and TRBJ2-1, with 10 bases aligning to TRBD1. CDR3 length: 19 amino acids. V shed 5 bases, J shed 2 bases, and the junction held 15 bases outside the gene matches. CDR1 SGHAT and CDR2 FQDESV come from the germline V gene (reference sequence). The CDR3 reads CASSPRQGAIMGTYNEQFF. The CDR3 nucleotides read TGTGCCAGCAGCCCTAGACAGGGGGCTATAATGGGCACCTACAATGAGCAGTTCTTC. The full variable domain, its missing parts supplied by reference TRBV11-1 and TRBJ2-1, is EAEVAQSPRYKITEKSQAVAFWCDPISGHATLYWYRQILGQGPELLVQFQDESVVDDSQLPKDRFSAERLKGVDSTLKIQPAELGDSAMYLCASSPRQGAIMGTYNEQFFGPGTRLTVL.